Given below is one T cell receptor beta chain in context. Generated by immunoSEQ multiplex PCR, the TCRdb table keeps only in-frame clones and is missing some. The top ten clones hold 4.5% to 7% of a sample with fewer than 400,000 clones, almost 90% of them seen once. The data belong to a study of Ad26.COV2.S vaccination and SARS-CoV-2 variants. V was trimmed by 4 bases and J by 5 bases, leaving 14 bases between them. The CDR3 runs 15 residues. Germline lookup yields CDR1 LGHNT and CDR2 FRNRAP. Treatment denoted: around 19 received Ad26.COV2.S at low or high dose, single or two shots; five or six received placebo; per-sample allocation not given. Vaccine and placebo recipients were sampled on day 63 after the first injection.

The source of this sequence is a person aged 18-60 years who received the Ad26.COV2.S COVID-19 vaccine or a placebo. The gene calls are TRBV12-5 and TRBJ1-4; maybe TRBD1 (6 bases). The source was peripheral blood, collected in a trial of Ad26.COV2.S vaccine versus placebo. The CDR3 here is CASGSTGQKNEKLFF. In DNA, the CDR3 is TGTGCTAGTGGTTCCACCGGACAGAAAAATGAAAAACTGTTTTTT. The full variable domain, rest sourced from reference TRBV12-5 and TRBJ1-4, is DARVTQTPRHKVTEMGQEVTMRCQPILGHNTVFWYRQTMMQGLELLAYFRNRAPLDDSGMPKDRFSAEMPDATLATLKIQPSEPRDSAVYFCASGSTGQKNEKLFFGSGTQLSVL.